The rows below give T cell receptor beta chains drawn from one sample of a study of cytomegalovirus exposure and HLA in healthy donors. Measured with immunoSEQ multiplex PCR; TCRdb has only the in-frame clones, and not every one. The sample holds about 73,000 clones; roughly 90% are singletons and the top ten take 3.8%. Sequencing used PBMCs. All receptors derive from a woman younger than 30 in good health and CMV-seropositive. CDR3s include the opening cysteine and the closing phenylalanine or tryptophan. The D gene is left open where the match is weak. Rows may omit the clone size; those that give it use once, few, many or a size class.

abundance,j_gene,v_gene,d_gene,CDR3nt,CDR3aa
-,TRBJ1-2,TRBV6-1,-,TGTGCCAGCCACAATAACTATGGCTACACCTTC,CASHNNYGYTF
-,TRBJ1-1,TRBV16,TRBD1,TGTGCCAGCAGCCCCGGGACAGAAGACACTGAAGCTTTCTTT,CASSPGTEDTEAFF
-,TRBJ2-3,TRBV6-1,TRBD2,TGTGCCAGCAGTGGACTAGCGGCCATAAGGGGCACAGATACGCAGTATTTT,CASSGLAAIRGTDTQYF
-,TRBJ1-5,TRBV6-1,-,TGTGCCAGCAGTGACCCAGACAACACTCAGCCCCAGCATTTT,CASSDPDNTQPQHF
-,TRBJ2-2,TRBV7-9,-,TGTGCCAGCAGCAAAGATCAACTAGGACCCGGGGAGCTGTTTTTT,CASSKDQLGPGELFF
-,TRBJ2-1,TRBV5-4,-,TGTGCCAGCAGCCAGCCGCTAGGGGACACTGAGCAGTTCTTC,CASSQPLGDTEQFF
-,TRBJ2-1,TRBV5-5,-,TGTGCCAGCAGCGGGTCACAGAGCTCCTACAATGAGCAGTTCTTC,CASSGSQSSYNEQFF
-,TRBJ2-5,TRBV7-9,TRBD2,TGTGCCAGCAGCTTAAGTGGGGCGACTAGCGGGAGACTAAAAGAGACCCAGTACTTC,CASSLSGATSGRLKETQYF
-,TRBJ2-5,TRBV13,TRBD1,TGTGCCAGCAGCCTACGGGACAGCCAAGAGACCCAGTACTTC,CASSLRDSQETQYF
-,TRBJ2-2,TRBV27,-,TGTGCCAGCAGTCGGGGGTCCTCCGCTGCCGGGGAGCTGTTTTTT,CASSRGSSAAGELFF
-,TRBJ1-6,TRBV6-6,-,TGTGCCAGCAGTTACCCCGGTAATCGACCCCTCCACTTT,CASSYPGNRPLHF
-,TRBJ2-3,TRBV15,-,TGTGCCACCAGCAGAGATCGGAACCCTAGGCTAAATACGCAGTATTTT,CATSRDRNPRLNTQYF
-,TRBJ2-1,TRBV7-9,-,TGTGCCAGCAGCTCGCTCGGGGGTAGACAGTTCTTC,CASSSLGGRQFF
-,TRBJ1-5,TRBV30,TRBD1,TGTGCCTGGAGTGTGGTCCACGGACAGGGTTACAATCAGCCCCAGCATTTT,CAWSVVHGQGYNQPQHF
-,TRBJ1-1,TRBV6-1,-,TGTGCCAGCAGTGAATACAGCATGAACACTGAAGCTTTCTTT,CASSEYSMNTEAFF
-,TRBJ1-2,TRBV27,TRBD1,TGTGCCAGCAGTTTATCGACAGGGATTGACTATGGCTACACCTTC,CASSLSTGIDYGYTF
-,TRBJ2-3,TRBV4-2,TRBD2,TGTGCCAGCAGCCAAGATCTAGCGGACCGCACAGATACGCAGTATTTT,CASSQDLADRTDTQYF
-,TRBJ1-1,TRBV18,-,TGTGCCAGCTCACGATCGGGAGACACTGAAGCTTTCTTT,CASSRSGDTEAFF
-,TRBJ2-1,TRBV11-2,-,TGTGCCAGCAGCTTGGACTCGCGCAGTGAGCAGTTCTTC,CASSLDSRSEQFF
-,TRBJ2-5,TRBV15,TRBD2,TGTGCCACCAGCTACCACCGGGAGGCCCAAGAGACCCAGTACTTC,CATSYHREAQETQYF
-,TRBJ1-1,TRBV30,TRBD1,TGTGCCTGGAGTAAAGGGACAGTAGGCACTGAAGCTTTCTTT,CAWSKGTVGTEAFF
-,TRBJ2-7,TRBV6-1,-,TGTGCCAGCAGGGACGACAGAACAATCTACGAGCAGTACTTC,CASRDDRTIYEQYF
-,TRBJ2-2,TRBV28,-,TGTGCCAGCAGTTTATTTAGACTGAACACCGGGGAGCTGTTTTTT,CASSLFRLNTGELFF
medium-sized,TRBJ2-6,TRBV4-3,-,TGCGCCAGCAGCCAAGAGGTAGGGGGCTCTGGGGCCAACGTCCTGACTTTC,CASSQEVGGSGANVLTF
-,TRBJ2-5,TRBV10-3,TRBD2,TGTGCCATCAGCGGACTAGCGGGGAACTCGGGGACCCAGTACTTC,CAISGLAGNSGTQYF
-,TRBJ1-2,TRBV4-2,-,TGTGCCAGCAGCCAAGAAAGAGGGAGCGGCTACACCTTC,CASSQERGSGYTF
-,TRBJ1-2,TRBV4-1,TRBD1,TGCGCCAGCAGCCAAGTAGACAGGGCTAACTATGGCTACACCTTC,CASSQVDRANYGYTF
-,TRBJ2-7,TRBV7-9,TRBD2,TGTGCCAGCACTAGCGGCGGGAGCGCCTACGAGCAGTACTTC,CASTSGGSAYEQYF
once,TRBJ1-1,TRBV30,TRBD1,TGTGCCTGGAAGAGAGGACAGGGGATTGAAGCTTTCTTT,CAWKRGQGIEAFF
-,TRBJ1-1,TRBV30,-,TGTGCCTGGAGTGTACGCCGGACTGAAGCTTTCTTT,CAWSVRRTEAFF
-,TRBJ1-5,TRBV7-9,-,TGTGCCAGCAGCTTAGTGGAGCCCGGTGGAGGTCAGCCCCAGCATTTT,CASSLVEPGGGQPQHF
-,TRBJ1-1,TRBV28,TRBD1,TGTGCCAGCAGTTTAGCAGGACAGGGGAATACCGAAGCTTTCTTT,CASSLAGQGNTEAFF
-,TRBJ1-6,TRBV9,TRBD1,TGTGCCAGCAGCAGAGGATGGGACAGTCAAAATCTTCCTAATTCACCCCTCCACTTT,CASSRGWDSQNLPNSPLHF
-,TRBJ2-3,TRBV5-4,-,TGTGCCAGCAGCTTCGGACAGTTGCCAGATACGCAGTATTTT,CASSFGQLPDTQYF
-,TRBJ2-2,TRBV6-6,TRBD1,TGTGCCAGCAGGGGACAGAGGGATGTCGCCGGGGAGCTGTTTTTT,CASRGQRDVAGELFF
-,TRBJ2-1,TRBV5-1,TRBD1,TGCGCCAGCAGCCCGGGACAGGGGGCGCTGGACAATGAGCAGTTCTTC,CASSPGQGALDNEQFF
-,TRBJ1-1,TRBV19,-,TGTGCCAGTAGTACACTCGTCTACAGGGCTCGGGAAGCTTTCTTT,CASSTLVYRAREAFF
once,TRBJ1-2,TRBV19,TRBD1,TGTGCCAGTAGTAGCCCTCGGGACAGAGGAAACTATGGCTACACCTTC,CASSSPRDRGNYGYTF
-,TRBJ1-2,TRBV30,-,TGTGCGCGGACATCCGGGGGATCCTATGGCTACACCTTC,CARTSGGSYGYTF
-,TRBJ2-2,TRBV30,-,TGTGCCTGGAGTGTAGTACTCCGTTCCACCGGGGAGCTGTTTTTT,CAWSVVLRSTGELFF
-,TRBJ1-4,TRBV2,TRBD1,TGTGCCAGCGCTGATACAGGGGCCATTAATGAAAAACTGTTTTTT,CASADTGAINEKLFF
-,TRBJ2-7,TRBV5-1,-,TGCGCCAGCAGCTACAGGGACGGGACCTACGAGCAGTACTTC,CASSYRDGTYEQYF
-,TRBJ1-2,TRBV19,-,TGTGCCAGTAGTGTCCGACGGACAGAAAATTATGGCTACACCTTC,CASSVRRTENYGYTF
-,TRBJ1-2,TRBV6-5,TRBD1,TGTGCCAGCAGTTACTTCAGGGGGAGAGCTAACTATGGCTACACCTTC,CASSYFRGRANYGYTF
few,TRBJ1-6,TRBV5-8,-,TGTGCCAGCAGCTTGAGAGGGAGCGCCTATAATTCACCCCTCCACTTT,CASSLRGSAYNSPLHF
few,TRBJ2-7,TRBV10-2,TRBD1,TGCGCCAGCAGTGTCCCCCCTGCAGGGGGCCATGTCTACGAGCAGTACTTC,CASSVPPAGGHVYEQYF
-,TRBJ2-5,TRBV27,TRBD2,TGTGCCAGCAGAACCACCGGGACTAGCAGACAAGAGACCCAGTACTTC,CASRTTGTSRQETQYF
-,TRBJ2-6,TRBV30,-,TGTGCCTGGAGAGCCTCTGGGGCCAACGTCCTGACTTTC,CAWRASGANVLTF
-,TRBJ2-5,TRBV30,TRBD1,TGTGCCTGGAGCCTTAGGACAGGGGGGTCAGAGACCCAGTACTTC,CAWSLRTGGSETQYF
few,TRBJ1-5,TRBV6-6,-,TGTGCCAGCAGTTCCCAACAGGCCCTTAGCAATCAGCCCCAGCATTTT,CASSSQQALSNQPQHF
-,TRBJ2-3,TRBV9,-,TGTGCCAGCAGCGTAGTAGGGGGAGACACAGATACGCAGTATTTT,CASSVVGGDTDTQYF
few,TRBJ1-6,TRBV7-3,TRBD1,TGTGCCAGCAGCTTCACGGGACAGGGAAGCAATTCACCCCTCCACTTT,CASSFTGQGSNSPLHF
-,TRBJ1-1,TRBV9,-,TGTGCCAGCAGCGGGTCGGCGGGGGGAAACACTGAAGCTTTCTTT,CASSGSAGGNTEAFF